This T cell receptor beta chain was captured in a study of cytomegalovirus exposure and HLA in healthy donors. Method: immunoSEQ multiplex PCR; TCRdb's copy keeps in-frame clones and lacks some. The table has over 200,000 clones, about 90% seen once. Overall study results and limits: Many donors carried some public TCRs, although rarity characterized most TCR sequences.

This CDR3 spans 15 amino acids. V lost 0 bases, J lost 2 bases, and 11 bases lay in between. Germline values: CDR1 SGHVS, CDR2 FQNEAQ. As concerns this clone: What it binds is unknown.

Sequencing input: PBMCs. The receptor comes from a woman aged 18-29 years in good health and CMV-seronegative. V is TRBV7-8 and J is TRBJ2-7; tentative D call: TRBD2 (7 bases). CDR3 sequence: CASSLARGAAYEQYF. The DNA for the CDR3 is TGTGCCAGCAGCTTAGCTCGGGGGGCTGCCTACGAGCAGTACTTC.